This T cell receptor beta chain was identified during a study of T cells after yellow fever vaccination (dated by TCRdb to between 2018 and 2021). Background for the entire study: The SMART-Seq v4 Ultra Low Input RNA kit was used to prepare libraries from fractions with low cell numbers. Bulk TCR alpha and beta repertoires were sequenced longitudinally to track T-cell clones before and after primary and booster YFV17D yellow fever vaccination. Two healthy male donors, one aged 18 to 29 and one aged 30 to 40 years, were included in the cohort. Blood was collected at multiple timepoints before and after primary and secondary immunization, and bulk PBMC replicates and cell subsets were isolated. What the work shows at the level of the full study, not this receptor alone: The secondary T-cell response was weaker than the primary response but faster, peaking on day 5 instead of day 15. Because the study included only two donors, the extent to which the findings can be generalized is limited. Most clones expanded after primary vaccination (roughly 96% of CD4 and 88% of CD8) were re-detected after the booster, suggesting that broad memory maintenance occurred. Computational filtering was required because FACS-sorted repertoires could contain abundant contaminating clonotypes from the bulk population. A small fraction of clonotypes appeared in both the CD4 and CD8 compartments, likely as a result of convergent recombination.

Sequencing took place on an Illumina NovaSeq 6000. TCR cDNA was made using 5'RACE template switching, a step that added a universal primer site and unique molecular identifiers. Priming for cDNA synthesis came from both the TCR alpha and TCR beta constant segments. Library amplification involved two PCR steps, and the second step added sample barcodes and sequencing adapters. Sequencing of libraries was performed on Illumina HiSeq 2500 (2x100 bp) or NovaSeq (2x150 bp). Concerning the study's data processing: MIGEC was used to demultiplex reads and collapse the reads into UMI consensus sequences, and MiXCR was used for V(D)J alignment. Vaccine-responding clonotypes were identified with edgeR using replicate PBMC samples, with FDR below 0.01 and a log2 fold change above 5 up to day 15 being required. CD4 or CD8 identity was assigned to each bulk clonotype according to whether the clonotype was present at higher abundance in the sequenced CD4 repertoire or the sequenced CD8 repertoire. In-frame beta chains were kept once TCRdb had trimmed the public reads at Q25 with fastp and called clones with MiXCR. Each CDR3 protein gets just one entry, which takes the most common genes and DNA from the rows behind it. TCRdb assigned the V and J calls; the authors' analysis was not used. Counted in this sample were about 340,000 distinct CDR3 sequences; approximately 4.2% of them appeared once. Roughly 26% of the sample rests with the top ten.

Taken from cysteine to phenylalanine, the CDR3 has 12 residues. CDR3 DNA is the only sequence kept; it has 36 bases, read in frame from the first base. Trimming takes 7 bases from V and 3 bases from J, and the germline ends sit 12 bases apart. In the germline V gene (reference sequence), CDR1 corresponds to DFQATT and CDR2 to SNEGSKA. This clonotype was counted many times. Its antigen is not yet known. One base away there is no much larger clone; base qualities are not given. Explained via the paper, the treatment or condition label denotes: live attenuated yellow fever vaccine strain. At each blood-draw timepoint, two biological replicates of bulk PBMCs were collected. PBMCs were isolated from peripheral blood using a standard Ficoll-Paque protocol. TriZol was used to extract RNA from bulk PBMCs, from CD4 and CD8 fractions, and from dextramer-positive and dextramer-negative fractions.

The sequenced sample was PBMCs, obtained 5 days after the yellow fever booster vaccination. Rearrangement joined TRBV20-1 to TRBJ2-5, with no D gene named confidently. This receptor was obtained from a man younger than 35 who received the YFV17D yellow fever vaccine. The CDR3 protein: CSVIRAEETQYF. The DNA sequence follows: TGCAGTGTTATCCGGGCGGAAGAGACCCAGTACTTC.